Sequencing of this T cell receptor beta chain was carried out in a study of identical twins. General study points: Insertion counts were lower in abundant cord blood beta clonotypes, a trend that memory repertoires did not show. The models gave estimates that fell short of the out-of-frame TCR alpha sharing seen in monozygotic twins.

With respect to this clonotype: The antigen is not known.

The V gene's germline CDR1 is SGDLS and CDR2 YYNGEE. The CDR3 spans 16 residues. Trimming shortened V by 4 bases and J by 7 bases, and 18 bases separated the two germline ends. TCRdb fed the 5' RACE reads into MiXCR, producing one record per CDR3 protein. Here the sample spans fewer than 500,000 distinct CDR3 sequences, around 24% being singletons. The same sample was also studied in work on T cells expressing NK-cell markers. That report notes: The study drew TCR beta repertoires from sorted CD3+CD56+NKG2C+, CD3+CD56+NKG2C- and CD3+CD56-NKG2C+ T cells. Roughly six of the donors carried dominant NKG2C+ clonotypes that took up 1.0-7.0% of their CD8+ T cells.

The clonotype originates from a woman under 30 in good health. This chain connects TRBV9 to TRBJ1-6; TRBD1 might be the D (5 bases). Sequenced material: CD4+ T cells sorted from blood. CDR3 in amino acids: CASSPQGRTVNSPLHF. DNA for the CDR3: TGTGCCAGCAGCCCCCAGGGCAGGACTGTCAATTCACCCCTCCACTTT.